The clone carrying this TCR beta chain was counted many times. Its antigen is undetermined. Amplification of TCR alpha and beta CDR3 regions from RNA used iRepertoire nested multiplex PCR. For one-step reverse transcription and amplification, about 90-400 ng of tissue mRNA or PBMC total RNA was used. TCRdb used MiXCR to reprocess the multiplex PCR reads, holding one entry per CDR3 protein. Counted here are approximately 110,000 distinct CDR3 sequences, approximately 25% occurring once; the ten biggest clones make up about 16%. The trim removed 5 bases at V and 5 bases at J, leaving 7 bases unmatched. Per germline, CDR1 MDHEN and CDR2 SYDVKM. The CDR3 is 15 amino acids. The data were obtained in a study of glioma-infiltrating T cells. The study's findings and limits: Non-neoplastic patients had below-expected tissue-blood divergence, while all gliomas exceeded expectation. Tissue and blood shared very few CDR3 sequences.

The specimen was glioma tissue, nonneoplastic brain tissue, or PBMCs (not recorded which). This clonotype originated in a human donor with low-grade glioma or glioblastoma, undergoing nonglioma brain surgery, or in good health (not recorded which). The genes are TRBV28 and TRBJ2-2, with 8 bases lining up with TRBD2. CDR3 DNA sequence: TGTGCCAGCAGTCCGGGAGGGAGTTTTACCGGGGAGCTGTTTTTT. Its protein product is CASSPGGSFTGELFF.